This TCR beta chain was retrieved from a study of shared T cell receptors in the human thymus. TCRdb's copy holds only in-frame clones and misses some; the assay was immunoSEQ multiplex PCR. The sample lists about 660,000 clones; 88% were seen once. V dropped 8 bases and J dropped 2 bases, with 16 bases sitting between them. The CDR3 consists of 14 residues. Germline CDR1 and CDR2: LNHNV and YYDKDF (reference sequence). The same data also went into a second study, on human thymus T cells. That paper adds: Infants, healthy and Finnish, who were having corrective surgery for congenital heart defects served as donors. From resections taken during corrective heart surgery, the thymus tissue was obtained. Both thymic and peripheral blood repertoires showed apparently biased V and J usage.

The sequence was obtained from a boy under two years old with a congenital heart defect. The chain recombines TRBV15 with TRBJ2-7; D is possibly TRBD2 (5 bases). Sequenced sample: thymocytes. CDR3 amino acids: CATGKSSGPYEQYF. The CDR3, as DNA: TGTGCCACCGGGAAGTCGAGCGGTCCCTACGAGCAGTACTTC.